The 20 T cell receptor beta chains reported below all come from one sample, sequenced in a study of cytomegalovirus exposure and HLA in healthy donors. Sequenced by immunoSEQ multiplex PCR; TCRdb stores in-frame clones only, minus some. Here the sample spans about 160,000 clones, about 95% being singletons. The sequenced sample consisted of PBMCs. The receptors stem from a woman younger than 35 in good health and CMV-seronegative.

In its sample, this clone was seen once. The rearrangement uses TRBV7-9 and TRBJ2-2; TRBD1 aligns across 9 bases. V was pared by 2 bases and J by 4 bases, with 11 bases of the junction left unmatched. Germline V gene sequence: CDR1 SEHNR, CDR2 FQNEAQ (reference sequence). This CDR3 has 18 residues. The CDR3 bases are TGTGCCAGCAGCTTAAAGGGACAGGGTGCTGGGGGCACCGGGGAGCTGTTTTTT. Translation: CASSLKGQGAGGTGELFF.

V usage is TRBV2 and J usage is TRBJ1-1; D gene unclear. V was shortened by 5 bases and J by 0 bases, with 4 bases between the two germline ends. CDR1 and CDR2 (germline): SNHLY, FYNNEI. This CDR3 is 12 amino acids long. The CDR3 nucleotides are TGTGCCAGCAGTTACATGAACACTGAAGCTTTCTTT. It codes for CASSYMNTEAFF.

This CDR3 is CASSSAGGSYEQYF. The CDR3 nucleotides read TGTGCCAGCAGTTCGGCAGGGGGTTCCTACGAGCAGTACTTC. The chain links TRBV27 to TRBJ2-7; 7 positions agree with TRBD1. Germline V lookup: CDR1 MNHEY, CDR2 SMNVEV (reference sequence). This CDR3 region has 14 residues. V was pared by 4 bases and J by 1 base, with 4 bases of the junction left unmatched.

As regards this clone: This specimen includes other DNA sequences encoding the same CDR3. This CDR3 reads CASSLGAGNEQFF. CDR3 DNA sequence: TGTGCCAGCAGCCTAGGGGCCGGCAATGAGCAGTTCTTC. The J gene is TRBJ2-1, the V gene TRBV5-6, with D possibly being TRBD1 (5 bases). Germline loops: CDR1 SGHDT, CDR2 YYEEEE. V dropped 4 bases and J dropped 6 bases, with 11 bases sitting between them. The CDR3 contains 13 residues.

The V call is TRBV2, the J call TRBJ1-1, with D possibly TRBD1 on 5 matching bases. The germline V gene has CDR1 SNHLY and CDR2 FYNNEI. V lost 5 bases and J 11 bases, leaving 21 bases between the germline ends. The CDR3 spans 14 residues. CDR3 region: CASSQDSWGRYAFF. CDR3 DNA sequence: TGTGCCAGCAGTCAAGACAGTTGGGGGAGGTATGCTTTCTTT.

In DNA, the CDR3 is TGTGCCAGCAGTAAGGACAGGTTCTCCTACGAGCAGTACTTC. Amino acid sequence: CASSKDRFSYEQYF. This chain joins TRBV7-2 and TRBJ2-7; 7 bases are shared with TRBD1. The CDR3 is 14 amino acids. The V segment lost 6 bases and the J segment 0 bases; nucleotides outside the gene matches: 5. CDR1 is SGHTA, CDR2 FQGNSA, per germline.

The gene calls are TRBV4-3 and TRBJ2-3, with TRBD2 matching over 11 bases. The V and J ends lost 0 bases and 3 bases, in that order; junction bases with no gene match: 2. CDR3 size: 16 residues. Germline-derived CDR1 and CDR2 are LGHNA and YSLEER. The CDR3 spells CASSQEASGGTDTQYF. The CDR3 region has the DNA TGCGCCAGCAGCCAAGAGGCTAGCGGGGGGACAGATACGCAGTATTTT.

The rearrangement links TRBV5-1 to TRBJ1-1, with 8 bases fitting TRBD1. The CDR3 extends over 14 amino acids. Trimming cost V 5 bases and J 2 bases; bases outside gene matches: 5. The germline CDR1 and CDR2 sequences are SGHRS and YFSETQ. CDR3 nucleotides: TGCGCCAGCAGGACAGGGGCGGCAAACACTGAAGCTTTCTTT. This sequence encodes CASRTGAANTEAFF.

The V call is TRBV7-3, the J call TRBJ1-2, with 7 positions matching TRBD1. Per the germline V gene, CDR1 is SGHTA and CDR2 is FQGTGA. V lost 1 base, J lost 0 bases, and 8 bases stayed unmatched. The CDR3 is 17 amino acids. CDR3 loop: CASSLISWTGANYGYTF. The CDR3 DNA reads as TGTGCCAGCAGCTTAATTAGCTGGACAGGAGCTAACTATGGCTACACCTTC.

The rearrangement links TRBV15 to TRBJ1-6; TRBD1 matches 9 bases. The CDR3 totals 15 residues. With 5 bases clipped from V and 8 bases from J, the junction kept 7 bases outside the gene matches. Germline V gives CDR1 LNHNV, CDR2 YYDKDF (reference sequence). The CDR3 sequence is CATSPQGAGDSPLHF. CDR3 DNA: TGTGCCACCAGCCCACAGGGGGCCGGTGATTCACCCCTCCACTTT.

This rearrangement joins TRBV15 to TRBJ2-7, with D maybe TRBD2 (6 bases). In germline, CDR1 is LNHNV, CDR2 YYDKDF (reference sequence). V gave up 1 base and J gave up 0 bases, with 7 bases separating them. This CDR3 has 14 amino acids. The CDR3 reads CATSRGGDSYEQYF. The CDR3 DNA sequence: TGTGCCACCAGCAGAGGCGGGGACTCCTACGAGCAGTACTTC.

The V gene is TRBV7-2, the J gene TRBJ1-2, with D unresolved. V was cut by 1 base and J by 4 bases, with 7 bases left in between. Germline CDR1 is SGHTA and CDR2 is FQGNSA. This CDR3 comprises 13 residues. The CDR3 bases are TGTGCCAGCAGCTTAGACAGCCGCTATGGCTACACCTTC. Translated: CASSLDSRYGYTF.

This chain links TRBV19 with TRBJ2-5; 7 bases are a match to TRBD1. V lost 4 bases, J lost 5 bases, and 10 bases stayed unmatched. The CDR3 extends over 15 amino acids. Germline V gives CDR1 LNHDA, CDR2 SQIVND (reference sequence). The CDR3 nucleotides read TGTGCCAGTAGTACCCCAACGGGACAGTCGGAGACCCAGTACTTC. Translation gives CASSTPTGQSETQYF.

The gene calls are TRBV19 and TRBJ1-1; TRBD1 matches at 7 bases. CDR1 and CDR2 (germline): LNHDA, SQIVND (reference sequence). Trimming removed 5 bases from V and 4 bases from J; junction bases left unmatched: 10. The CDR3 is 15 amino acids. The CDR3 region is CASSPSTGSGTEAFF. The CDR3 region has the DNA TGTGCCAGTAGTCCGTCGACAGGGTCGGGCACTGAAGCTTTCTTT.

The rearrangement links TRBV6-1 to TRBJ2-7; D possibly corresponds to TRBD2 (7 bases). Germline CDR1 reads MNHNS; CDR2 reads SASEGT. CDR3 size: 15 residues. Deletions cut 4 bases from V and 2 bases from J, with 15 bases between. In DNA form, the CDR3 reads TGTGCCAGCAGTGTTGCGGGGGCCCCTACCTACGAGCAGTACTTC. This encodes CASSVAGAPTYEQYF.

CDR3 in DNA: TGTGCCAGCAGTTACGCCGGGACAGGGGTTTGGGAGCAGTACTTC. Amino acids: CASSYAGTGVWEQYF. The chain employs TRBV6-5 and TRBJ2-7; TRBD1 matches at 10 bases. Germline lookup yields CDR1 MNHEY and CDR2 SVGAGI. CDR3 length: 15 residues. With V trimmed by 2 bases and J by 7 bases, 8 bases remained unmatched.

V is TRBV10-1 and J is TRBJ2-5; D remains ambiguous. CDR1 is WNHNN, CDR2 SYGVQD, per germline (reference sequence). Trimming left V 6 bases short and J 7 bases short, with 15 bases between. The CDR3 is 13 residues long. The CDR3 spells CASRPRHPRTQYF. The CDR3 bases are TGCGCCAGCAGGCCCCGACACCCTCGGACCCAGTACTTC.

The chain is built from TRBV6-1 and TRBJ1-5, with TRBD1 as a possible D gene (6 bases). This CDR3 has 15 amino acids. The V end lost 6 bases, the J end lost 3 bases, and 15 bases lay between the germline ends. Germline CDR1 reads MNHNS; CDR2 reads SASEGT. The CDR3 sequence: CASRKQDSSNQPQHF. CDR3 nucleotides: TGTGCCAGCAGGAAACAGGACAGTTCCAATCAGCCCCAGCATTTT.

The rearrangement joins TRBV11-2 to TRBJ1-1; D may be TRBD1 (6 bases). The germline CDR1 and CDR2 sequences are SGHAT and FQNNGV. The CDR3 consists of 15 residues. Trimming removed 4 bases at V and 0 bases at J, with 12 bases between. DNA of the CDR3: TGTGCCAGCAGCTCGGGACAAACTATGAACACTGAAGCTTTCTTT. Residues: CASSSGQTMNTEAFF.

The rearrangement joins TRBV11-1 to TRBJ1-2; the D is unclear. V shed 5 bases and J shed 4 bases, with 23 bases lying between them. Germline CDR1 is SGHAT and CDR2 is FQDESV (reference sequence). This CDR3 has 17 amino acids. The CDR3 DNA follows: TGTGCCAGCAGCCAAGCCAACCCCTCATATCCCCCCTATGGCTACACCTTC. Its translation: CASSQANPSYPPYGYTF.